This T cell receptor (beta chain) was captured by sequencing in a study of OX40 agonist ivuxolimab in advanced cancers. The study's findings and limits: Expanded clones were, on average, more numerous among CD8+ T cells than CD4+. Clonal expansion was seen in CD4+ and CD8+ blood T cells by week 6 at 0.1 to 3.0 mg/kg.

TCRdb keeps only in-frame clones here, not all; method: immunoSEQ multiplex PCR. The data contain some 33,000 clones, 85% to 95% of them singletons. On this clone itself: What it binds is unknown.

The sample was CD4+ or CD8+ T cells sorted from blood, taken in a trial of the OX40 agonist ivuxolimab. The sequence was collected from an adult with an advanced solid tumor such as melanoma, head and neck, liver or kidney cancer.

This CDR3 is CASSLDRYGELFF. For the CDR3, the DNA is TGTGCCAGCAGCCTAGATAGGTACGGGGAGCTGTTTTTT. The genes are TRBV7-2 and TRBJ2-2; D not certain. This CDR3 is built from 13 residues. Trimming removed 5 bases from V and 7 bases from J, with 11 bases in between. Germline lookup yields CDR1 SGHTA and CDR2 FQGNSA.